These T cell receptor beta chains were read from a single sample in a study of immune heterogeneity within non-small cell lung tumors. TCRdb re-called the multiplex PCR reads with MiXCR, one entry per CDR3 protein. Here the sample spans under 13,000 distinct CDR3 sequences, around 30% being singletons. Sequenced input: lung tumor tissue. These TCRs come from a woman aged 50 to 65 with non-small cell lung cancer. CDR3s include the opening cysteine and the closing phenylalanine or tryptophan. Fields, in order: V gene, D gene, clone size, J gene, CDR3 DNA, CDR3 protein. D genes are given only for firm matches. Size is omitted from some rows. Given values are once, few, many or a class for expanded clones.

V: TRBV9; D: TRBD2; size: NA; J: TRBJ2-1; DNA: TGTGCCAGCAGCCCCCGTGGCGGGAGCTCCTACAATGAGCAGTTCTTC; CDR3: CASSPRGGSSYNEQFF
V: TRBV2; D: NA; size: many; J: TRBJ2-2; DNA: TGTGCCAGCAGTGCGCGACCCACCGGGGAGCTGTTTTTT; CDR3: CASSARPTGELFF
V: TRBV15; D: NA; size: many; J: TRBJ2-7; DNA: TGTGCCACCGGGGGGAGCGTCTACGAGCAGTACTTC; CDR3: CATGGSVYEQYF
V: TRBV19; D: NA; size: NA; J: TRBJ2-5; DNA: TGTGCCAGTAGTAACTCACGAAAGGGAGAGACCCAGTACTTC; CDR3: CASSNSRKGETQYF
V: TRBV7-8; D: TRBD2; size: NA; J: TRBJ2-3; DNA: TGTGCCAGCAGCTTTAGGGGATTAGCGGGGGGGCAGAACACAGATACGCAGTATTTT; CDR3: CASSFRGLAGGQNTDTQYF
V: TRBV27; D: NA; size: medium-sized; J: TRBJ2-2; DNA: TGTGCCAGCAGTTCCCGGGCGACCGGGGAGCTGTTTTTT; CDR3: CASSSRATGELFF
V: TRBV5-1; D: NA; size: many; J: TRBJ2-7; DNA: TGCGCCAGCAGCTTGGCTTTAAACTCCTACGAGCAGTACTTC; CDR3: CASSLALNSYEQYF
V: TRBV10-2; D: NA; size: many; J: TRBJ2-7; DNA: TGCGCCAGCAGGGACGATGGCCCCAACGAGCAGTACTTC; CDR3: CASRDDGPNEQYF
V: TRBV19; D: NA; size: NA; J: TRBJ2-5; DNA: TGTGCCAGTAGTGAACAAAACCAAGAGACCCAGTACTTC; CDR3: CASSEQNQETQYF
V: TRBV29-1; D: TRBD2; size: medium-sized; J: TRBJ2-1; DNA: TGCAGCACCCCGGTGAGACCGGGACTAGCGGTTGAGCAGTTCTTC; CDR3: CSTPVRPGLAVEQFF
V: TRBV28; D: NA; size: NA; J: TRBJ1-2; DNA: TGTGCCAGCAGTTTGAGAGGTAGAGGGCACTATGGCTACACCTTC; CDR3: CASSLRGRGHYGYTF
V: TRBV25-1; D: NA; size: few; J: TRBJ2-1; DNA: TGTGCCAGCAGAGGAGGGGGTGAGCAGTTCTTC; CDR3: CASRGGGEQFF
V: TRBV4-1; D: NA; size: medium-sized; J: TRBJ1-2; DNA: TGCGCCAGCAGCCAAGATGGCCTCTCTGGTGGCTACACCTTC; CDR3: CASSQDGLSGGYTF
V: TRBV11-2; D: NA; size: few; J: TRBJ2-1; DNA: TGTGCCAGCAGCTTAGAGGCGGGATTCAACAATGAGCAGTTCTTC; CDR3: CASSLEAGFNNEQFF
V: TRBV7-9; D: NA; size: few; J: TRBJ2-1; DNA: TGTGCCAGCATCATGGACAGCCAATACAATGAGCAGTTCTTC; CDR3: CASIMDSQYNEQFF
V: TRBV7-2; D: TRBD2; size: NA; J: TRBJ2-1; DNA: TGTGCCAGCAGGCAGACCCTAGCGGGGGGGCTTCGGACACAGGATGAGCAGTTCTTC; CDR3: CASRQTLAGGLRTQDEQFF
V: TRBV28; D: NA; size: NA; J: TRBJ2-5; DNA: TGTGCCAGCAGTCGACCGGGAAGCGGACAAGAGACCCAGTACTTC; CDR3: CASSRPGSGQETQYF
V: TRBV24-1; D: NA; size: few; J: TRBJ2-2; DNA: TGTGCCACCAGTGATATCCCGGGGAAGGGCGGCACCGGGGAGCTGTTTTTT; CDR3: CATSDIPGKGGTGELFF
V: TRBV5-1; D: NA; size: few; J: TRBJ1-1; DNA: TGCGCCAGCAGCTTGTCGCGGGACAAGAACACTGAAGCTTTCTTT; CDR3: CASSLSRDKNTEAFF
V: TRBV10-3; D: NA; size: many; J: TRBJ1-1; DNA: TGTGCCATCAGCCCAGGAGTGGGGAAGCTGACTGAAGCTTTCTTT; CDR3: CAISPGVGKLTEAFF
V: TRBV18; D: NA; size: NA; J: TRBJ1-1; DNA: TGTGCCAGCTCACCCATCGACAACACTGAAGCTTTCTTT; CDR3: CASSPIDNTEAFF
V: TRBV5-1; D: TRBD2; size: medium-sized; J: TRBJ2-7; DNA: TGCGCCAGCAGCCCTCCGACTAGCGGGATCCCCGAGCAGTACTTC; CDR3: CASSPPTSGIPEQYF
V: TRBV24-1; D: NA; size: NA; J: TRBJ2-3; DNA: TGTGCCACCAGTGAAGAGGGTAGCACAGATACGCAGTATTTT; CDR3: CATSEEGSTDTQYF
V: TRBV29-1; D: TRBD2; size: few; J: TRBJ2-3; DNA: TGCAGCGTTGATAGGTCTAGCGGGGGGGCCAGGGGAGGGACAGATACGCAGTATTTT; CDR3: CSVDRSSGGARGGTDTQYF
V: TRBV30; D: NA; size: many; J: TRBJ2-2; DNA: TGTGCCTGGGACCCCCGATTCACCGGGGAGCTGTTTTTT; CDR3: CAWDPRFTGELFF
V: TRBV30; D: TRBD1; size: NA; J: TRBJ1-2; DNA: TGTGCCTGCCCGGACAGGCAAAACCAGAGGGGGGGCTACACCTTC; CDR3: CACPDRQNQRGGYTF
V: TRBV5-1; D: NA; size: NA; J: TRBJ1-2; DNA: TGCGCCAGCAGCTTTGCGGGGGAAGGCTGTGGCTACACCTTC; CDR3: CASSFAGEGCGYTF
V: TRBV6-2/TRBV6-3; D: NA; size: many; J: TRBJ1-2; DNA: TGTGCCAGCGGTGAACAAGGCCCCTCTAACTATGGCTACACCTTC; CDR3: CASGEQGPSNYGYTF
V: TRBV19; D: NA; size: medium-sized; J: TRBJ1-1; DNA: TGTGCCAGTACTACAATGAGAGACAAATACACTGAAGCTTTCTTT; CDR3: CASTTMRDKYTEAFF
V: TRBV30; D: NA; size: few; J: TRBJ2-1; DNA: TGTGCCTGGAGTGTACTGGGGCAGGGCTTATACAATGAGCAGTTCTTC; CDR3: CAWSVLGQGLYNEQFF
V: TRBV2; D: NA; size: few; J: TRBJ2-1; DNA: TGTGCCAGCAGTGACAGCCCACTGACCTACAATGAGCAGTTCTTC; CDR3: CASSDSPLTYNEQFF
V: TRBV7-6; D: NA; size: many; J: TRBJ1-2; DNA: TGTGCCAGCAGCCCATCGACGGACCCAGGGGCGGCTGGCTACACCTTC; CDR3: CASSPSTDPGAAGYTF
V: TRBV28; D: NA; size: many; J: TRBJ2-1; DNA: TGTGCCAGCAGTTCCGGGAGTAGGAATGAGCAGTTCTTC; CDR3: CASSSGSRNEQFF
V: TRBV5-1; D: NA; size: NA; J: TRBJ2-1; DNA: TGCGCCAGCAGCTTGGATAGCGGCTCCTACAATGAGCAGTTCTTC; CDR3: CASSLDSGSYNEQFF
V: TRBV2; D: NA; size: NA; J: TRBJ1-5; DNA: TGTGCCAGCAGTCGGACAGAGGGAAACCAGCCCCAGCATTTT; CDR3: CASSRTEGNQPQHF
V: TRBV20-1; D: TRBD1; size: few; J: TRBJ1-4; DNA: TGCAGTGCTCTCGACAGGGGGCTGGAAAAACTGTTTTTT; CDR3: CSALDRGLEKLFF
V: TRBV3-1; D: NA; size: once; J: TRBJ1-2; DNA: TGTGCCGGCAGCCAAGTTCCCTCAAACTATGGCTACACCTTC; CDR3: CAGSQVPSNYGYTF
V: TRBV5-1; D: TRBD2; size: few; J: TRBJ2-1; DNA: TGCGCCAGCAGCTATGGGCGGGATAGCGGGGGGGCCGCTGAGCAGTTCTTC; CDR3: CASSYGRDSGGAAEQFF
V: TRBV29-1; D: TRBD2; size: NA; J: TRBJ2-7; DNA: TGCAGCGCTTGGAGCGGGAGCATGTCGTACGAGCAGTACTTC; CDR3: CSAWSGSMSYEQYF
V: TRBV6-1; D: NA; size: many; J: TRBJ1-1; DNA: TGTGCCAGCAGTGAAATCGGGACGCTTGACACTGAAGCTTTCTTT; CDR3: CASSEIGTLDTEAFF
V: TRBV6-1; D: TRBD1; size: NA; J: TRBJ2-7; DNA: TGTGCCAGCAGTCGCAGGGGGCGAGAGCAGTACTTC; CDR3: CASSRRGREQYF
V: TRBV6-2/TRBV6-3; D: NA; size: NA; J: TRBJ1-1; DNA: TGTGCCAGCAGTTACAAGGGTATGGACACTGAAGCTTTCTTT; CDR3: CASSYKGMDTEAFF
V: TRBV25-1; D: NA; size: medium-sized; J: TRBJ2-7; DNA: TGTGCCAGCAGTGATTCAGGGGACGAGCAGTACTTC; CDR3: CASSDSGDEQYF
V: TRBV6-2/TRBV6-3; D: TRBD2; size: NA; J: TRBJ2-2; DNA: TGTGCCAGCAGTGGACTAGCGGGAGGGCCTTGGACCGGGGAGCTGTTTTTT; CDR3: CASSGLAGGPWTGELFF
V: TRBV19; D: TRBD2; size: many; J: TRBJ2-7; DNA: TGTGCCAGTAGTATGGGAGGGGCGCCCCCCTACGAGCAGTACTTC; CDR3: CASSMGGAPPYEQYF
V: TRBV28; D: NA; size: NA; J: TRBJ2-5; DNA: TGTGCCAGCGGACACGCGAACCAAGAGACCCAGTACTTC; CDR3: CASGHANQETQYF
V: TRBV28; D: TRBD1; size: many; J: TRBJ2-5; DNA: TGTGCCAGCAGCGATGACAGGGGTGGGAGAGAGACCCAGTACTTC; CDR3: CASSDDRGGRETQYF
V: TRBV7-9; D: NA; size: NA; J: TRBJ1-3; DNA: TGTGCCAGCAGCTTAGGGGCAGCTCTTTCTGGAAACACCATATATTTT; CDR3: CASSLGAALSGNTIYF
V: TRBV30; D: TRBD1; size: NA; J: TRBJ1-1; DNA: TGTGCCTGGAACAGGGGGGAAAACACTGAAGCTTTCTTT; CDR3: CAWNRGENTEAFF
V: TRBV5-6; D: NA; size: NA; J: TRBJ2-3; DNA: TGTGCCAGCAGCAAGGAGGTCCTTTTGGCAGATACGCAGTATTTT; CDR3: CASSKEVLLADTQYF